This TCR beta chain originates from a study of blood T cell repertoires in COVID-19. Study at large: The analysed material was cDNA or gDNA that came from T cells, B-cell-depleted T cells, or PBMCs.

This clone has only a few counts. The CDR3 is 19 amino acids. Germline lookup yields CDR1 SEHNR and CDR2 FQNEAQ (reference sequence). J lost 0 bases, V lost 3 bases, and 11 bases had no gene match. Sequencing used immunoSEQ multiplex PCR; TCRdb keeps in-frame clones, though not all of them. The sample lists some 150,000 clones, 87% occurring once. The chain uses TRBV7-9 and TRBJ2-2, with 9 bases fitting TRBD2. The TCR comes from a man in his fifties with active COVID-19. The sequenced sample consisted of peripheral blood. CDR3: CASSFNWVAGAPNTGELFF. The CDR3 nucleotides are TGTGCCAGCAGCTTCAATTGGGTAGCGGGGGCCCCGAACACCGGGGAGCTGTTTTTT.